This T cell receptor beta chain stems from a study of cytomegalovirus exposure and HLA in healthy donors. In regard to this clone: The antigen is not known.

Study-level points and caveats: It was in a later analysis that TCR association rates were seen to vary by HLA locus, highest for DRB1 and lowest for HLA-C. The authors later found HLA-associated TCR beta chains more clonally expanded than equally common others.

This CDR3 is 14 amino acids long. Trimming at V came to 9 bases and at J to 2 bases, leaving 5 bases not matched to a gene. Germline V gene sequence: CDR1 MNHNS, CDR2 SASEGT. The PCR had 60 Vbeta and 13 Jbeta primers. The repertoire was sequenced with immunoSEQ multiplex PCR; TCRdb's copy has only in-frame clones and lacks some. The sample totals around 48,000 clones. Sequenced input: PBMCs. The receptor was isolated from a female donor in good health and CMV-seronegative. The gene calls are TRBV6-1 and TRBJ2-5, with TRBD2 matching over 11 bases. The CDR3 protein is CASQTSGAQETQYF. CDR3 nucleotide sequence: TGTGCCAGTCAGACTAGCGGGGCTCAAGAGACCCAGTACTTC.